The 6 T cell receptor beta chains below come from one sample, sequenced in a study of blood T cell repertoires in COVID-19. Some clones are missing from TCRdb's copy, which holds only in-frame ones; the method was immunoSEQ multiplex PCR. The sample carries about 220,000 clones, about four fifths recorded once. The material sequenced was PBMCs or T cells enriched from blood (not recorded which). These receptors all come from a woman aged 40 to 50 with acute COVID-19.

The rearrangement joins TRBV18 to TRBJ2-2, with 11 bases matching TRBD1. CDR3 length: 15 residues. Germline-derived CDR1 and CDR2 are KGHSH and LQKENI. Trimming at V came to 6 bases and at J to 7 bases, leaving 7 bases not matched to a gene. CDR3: CASSSGQGAVGELFF. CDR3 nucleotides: TGTGCCAGCTCTTCCGGACAGGGGGCTGTCGGGGAGCTGTTTTTT.

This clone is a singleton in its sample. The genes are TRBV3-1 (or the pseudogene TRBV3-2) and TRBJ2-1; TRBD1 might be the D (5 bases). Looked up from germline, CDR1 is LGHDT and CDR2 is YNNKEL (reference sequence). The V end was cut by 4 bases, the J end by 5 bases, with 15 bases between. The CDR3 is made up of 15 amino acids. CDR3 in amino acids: CASSLRLVRDNEQFF. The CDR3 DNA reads TGTGCCAGCAGCCTTCGGCTCGTCAGGGACAATGAGCAGTTCTTC.

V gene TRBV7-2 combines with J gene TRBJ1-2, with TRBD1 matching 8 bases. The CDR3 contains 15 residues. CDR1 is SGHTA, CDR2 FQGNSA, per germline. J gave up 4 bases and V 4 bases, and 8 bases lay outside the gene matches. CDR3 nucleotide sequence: TGTGCCAGCAGCTCTCAGCCAGGGGGCTCCTATGGCTACACCTTC. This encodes CASSSQPGGSYGYTF.

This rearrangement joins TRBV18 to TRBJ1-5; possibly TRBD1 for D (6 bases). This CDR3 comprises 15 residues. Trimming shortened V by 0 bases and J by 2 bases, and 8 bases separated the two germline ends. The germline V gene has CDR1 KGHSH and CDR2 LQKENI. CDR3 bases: TGTGCCAGCTCACCACCGAACAGGGGCAATCAGCCCCAGCATTTT. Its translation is CASSPPNRGNQPQHF.

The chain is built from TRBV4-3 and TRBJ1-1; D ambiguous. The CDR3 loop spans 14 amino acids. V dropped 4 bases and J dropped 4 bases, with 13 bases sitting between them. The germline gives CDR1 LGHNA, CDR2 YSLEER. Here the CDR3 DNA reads TGCGCCAGCAGCCGCGAGGGATGGGGCACTGAAGCTTTCTTT. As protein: CASSREGWGTEAFF.

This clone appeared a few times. CDR3 bases: TGTGCCTCCTACCGGGACACCATCTCCTACGAGCAGTACTTC. This gives the protein CASYRDTISYEQYF. This chain connects TRBV6-5 to TRBJ2-7, with D tentatively TRBD1 (6 bases). Germline V gene lookup returns CDR1 MNHEY and CDR2 SVGAGI. Trimming took off 11 bases at V and 0 bases at J, with 17 bases between the two ends. This CDR3 contains 14 residues.